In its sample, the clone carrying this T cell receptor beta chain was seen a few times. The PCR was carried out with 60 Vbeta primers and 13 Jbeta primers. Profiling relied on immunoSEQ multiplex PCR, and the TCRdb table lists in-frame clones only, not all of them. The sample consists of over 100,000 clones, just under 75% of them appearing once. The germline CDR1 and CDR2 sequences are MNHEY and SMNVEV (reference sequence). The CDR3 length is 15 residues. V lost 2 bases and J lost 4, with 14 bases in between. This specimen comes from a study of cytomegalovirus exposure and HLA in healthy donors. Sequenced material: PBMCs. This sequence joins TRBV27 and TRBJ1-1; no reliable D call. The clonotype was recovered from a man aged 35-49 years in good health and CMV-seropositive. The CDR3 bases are TGTGCCAGCAGTTTAATGCGGGTACGGGCCACTGAAGCTTTCTTT. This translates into CASSLMRVRATEAFF.